This is a list of T cell receptor beta chains from one sample in a study of beta chain features in type 1 diabetes. The repertoire was sequenced with immunoSEQ multiplex PCR; TCRdb's copy has only in-frame clones and lacks some. The sample carries some 400,000 clones, about 14% recorded once. The material sequenced was naive CD4+ T cells from blood. The origin of the receptors is a young woman in good health. Each CDR3 is given with its conserved first and last residue. A D gene is named only where the DNA matches it firmly. Not every row has a clone size; where given, it reads once, few, many or a size class.

j_call clone_size d_call v_call cdr3_aa cdr3_nt
TRBJ2-2 - - TRBV12-5 CASGSGTGELFF TGTGCTAGTGGTTCCGGCACCGGGGAGCTGTTTTTT
TRBJ2-7 - TRBD2 TRBV28 CASSSPREGGRDEQYF TGTGCCAGCAGTTCCCCTCGGGAGGGCGGGAGGGACGAGCAGTACTTC
TRBJ1-5 once TRBD1 TRBV30 CAWSEGQGRKKKPQHF TGTGCCTGGAGCGAGGGACAGGGGAGGAAGAAAAAGCCCCAGCATTTT
TRBJ2-1 few - TRBV30 CAWTGGSEQFF TGTGCCTGGACGGGTGGGAGTGAGCAGTTCTTC
TRBJ2-5 - TRBD2 TRBV5-1 CASSLLAGGMKETQYF TGCGCCAGCAGCTTGCTAGCGGGGGGGATGAAAGAGACCCAGTACTTC
TRBJ1-1 few TRBD1 TRBV7-2 CASSPTGSFGWTEAFF TGTGCCAGCAGCCCGACAGGGAGTTTTGGCTGGACTGAAGCTTTCTTT
TRBJ1-4 few TRBD1 TRBV30 CAWSGQGAGNEKLFF TGTGCCTGGAGTGGACAGGGGGCCGGTAATGAAAAACTGTTTTTT
TRBJ2-7 few - TRBV7-2 CASSPSTGALSYEQYF TGTGCCAGCAGCCCTAGTACGGGAGCCTTATCCTACGAGCAGTACTTC
TRBJ2-7 few - TRBV5-1 CASSEGLPYEQYF TGCGCCAGCAGCGAGGGACTCCCCTACGAGCAGTACTTC
TRBJ1-5 - TRBD1 TRBV18 CASSPPGQSNQPQHF TGTGCCAGCTCACCACCGGGACAGAGCAATCAGCCCCAGCATTTT
TRBJ2-7 few - TRBV25-1 CASSDSPGLRTYEQYF TGTGCCAGCAGTGACTCCCCGGGACTCCGGACCTACGAGCAGTACTTC
TRBJ2-3 - - TRBV25-1 CASSEWGPGGTDTQYF TGTGCCAGCAGTGAATGGGGACCGGGAGGCACAGATACGCAGTATTTT
TRBJ2-6 - - TRBV28 CASSTSSFPSGANVLTF TGTGCCAGCAGTACTAGCTCTTTCCCTTCTGGGGCCAACGTCCTGACTTTC
TRBJ2-1 - - TRBV6-4 CASSPTSFSYNEQFF TGTGCCAGCAGTCCAACTAGCTTCTCCTACAATGAGCAGTTCTTC
TRBJ2-7 - - TRBV9 CASSVGSGTVTYEQYF TGTGCCAGCAGCGTAGGGTCCGGAACAGTGACCTACGAGCAGTACTTC
TRBJ1-2 few - TRBV6-5 CASSYSNKGDYGYTF TGTGCCAGCAGTTACTCGAATAAGGGAGACTATGGCTACACCTTC
TRBJ1-2 - TRBD1 TRBV4-3 CASSQLLGQGAPNYGYTF TGCGCCAGCAGCCAGCTTCTTGGCCAGGGGGCGCCCAACTATGGCTACACCTTC
TRBJ2-5 - TRBD1 TRBV5-1 CASRYRGDEETQYF TGCGCCAGCAGGTACAGGGGGGATGAAGAGACCCAGTACTTC
TRBJ2-5 few - TRBV6-1 CASSEAPTYQETQYF TGTGCCAGCAGTGAAGCGCCGACTTACCAAGAGACCCAGTACTTC
TRBJ1-5 few TRBD1 TRBV2 CASSPWTGGGQPQHF TGTGCCAGCAGCCCCTGGACAGGGGGCGGACAGCCCCAGCATTTT
TRBJ1-1 - TRBD1 TRBV18 CASSPYQGDTEAFF TGTGCCAGCTCACCTTACCAGGGGGACACTGAAGCTTTCTTT
TRBJ2-1 - TRBD2 TRBV5-1 CASSGEGRSYNEQFF TGCGCCAGCAGCGGGGAGGGTCGCTCCTACAATGAGCAGTTCTTC
TRBJ1-2 - - TRBV5-4 CASHAPAGPYGYTF TGTGCCAGCCATGCCCCTGCAGGCCCCTATGGCTACACCTTC
TRBJ1-4 few - TRBV25-1 CASSEISDNEKLFF TGTGCCAGCAGTGAAATTTCAGATAATGAAAAACTGTTTTTT
TRBJ2-3 few - TRBV7-3 CASSFGGGTDTQYF TGTGCCAGCAGCTTCGGCGGGGGCACAGATACGCAGTATTTT
TRBJ1-1 - TRBD1 TRBV6-5 CASSPGTGNTEAFF TGTGCCAGCAGTCCAGGGACAGGGAACACTGAAGCTTTCTTT
TRBJ2-5 few TRBD2 TRBV15 CATSRDPSGPETQYF TGTGCCACCAGCAGAGATCCTAGCGGCCCTGAGACCCAGTACTTC
TRBJ2-1 - TRBD1 TRBV30 CAWILPGQGYNEQFF TGTGCCTGGATCTTGCCGGGACAGGGGTACAATGAGCAGTTCTTC
TRBJ1-2 few TRBD1 TRBV29-1 CSDGTGLDYGYTF TGCAGCGACGGGACAGGCCTCGACTATGGCTACACCTTC
TRBJ2-2 - TRBD2 TRBV7-9 CASSNLGLATNTGELFF TGTGCCAGCAGCAACCTAGGACTAGCGACTAACACCGGGGAGCTGTTTTTT
TRBJ1-2 - - TRBV7-2 CASSLATAQSGGYTF TGTGCCAGCAGCCTTGCTACGGCCCAGAGCGGTGGCTACACCTTC
TRBJ1-2 few - TRBV28 CASSLGGAYYGYTF TGTGCCAGCAGTTTAGGGGGGGCGTACTATGGCTACACCTTC
TRBJ2-1 - - TRBV27 CASRSINEQFF TGTGCCAGCCGGAGTATAAATGAGCAGTTCTTC
TRBJ1-5 - - TRBV28 CASSLFRDQPQHF TGTGCCAGCAGTTTATTTCGGGATCAGCCCCAGCATTTT
TRBJ2-7 - TRBD2 TRBV5-4 CASSSSGSKYEQYF TGTGCCAGCAGCTCTAGCGGGAGTAAGTACGAGCAGTACTTC
TRBJ2-3 - - TRBV25-1 CASAKQGDTQYF TGTGCCAGCGCAAAGCAGGGCGATACGCAGTATTTT
TRBJ1-4 few TRBD1 TRBV7-2 CASRYDRADPYTNEKLFF TGTGCCAGCAGATACGACAGGGCAGACCCCTACACTAATGAAAAACTGTTTTTT
TRBJ2-7 - - TRBV28 CASSARAGEGDEQYF TGTGCCAGCAGTGCCCGAGCCGGGGAAGGCGACGAGCAGTACTTC
TRBJ2-4 few TRBD1 TRBV19 CASGDRGRNIQYF TGTGCCAGTGGGGACAGGGGAAGAAACATTCAGTACTTC
TRBJ2-1 - - TRBV19 CASSMKEAKQFF TGTGCCAGTAGTATGAAGGAGGCAAAGCAGTTCTTC
TRBJ2-3 - TRBD2 TRBV5-4 CASSPPGLGGDTQYF TGTGCCAGCAGCCCACCGGGACTAGGAGGAGATACGCAGTATTTT
TRBJ1-5 - TRBD1 TRBV4-1 CASSQIGQGTNQPQHF TGCGCCAGCAGCCAAATAGGACAGGGAACCAATCAGCCCCAGCATTTT
TRBJ1-5 - - TRBV28 CASRRQNSNQPQHF TGTGCCAGCAGGAGACAGAATAGCAATCAGCCCCAGCATTTT
TRBJ2-1 - TRBD2 TRBV11-2 CASSPGLAGGNEQFF TGTGCCAGCAGCCCAGGACTAGCGGGAGGCAATGAGCAGTTCTTC
TRBJ2-1 - TRBD1 TRBV10-3 CALGRGTGENEQFF TGTGCCTTGGGGAGGGGGACAGGGGAGAATGAGCAGTTCTTC
TRBJ2-7 few - TRBV11-3 CASSLEGDEQYF TGTGCCAGCAGCTTAGAAGGGGACGAGCAGTACTTC
TRBJ1-2 - - TRBV28 CASSFHNGYTF TGTGCCAGCAGTTTCCACAATGGCTACACCTTC
TRBJ2-7 few - TRBV29-1 CSVPGRLGGYEQYF TGCAGCGTCCCAGGCCGACTTGGAGGGTACGAGCAGTACTTC
TRBJ1-5 - - TRBV5-4 CASSLEIGSQPQHF TGTGCCAGCAGCTTGGAGATCGGTAGTCAGCCCCAGCATTTT